These T cell receptor beta chains were read from a single sample in a study of cytomegalovirus exposure and HLA in healthy donors. Profiled with immunoSEQ multiplex PCR; TCRdb holds only in-frame clones, not every one. The sample shows about 68,000 clones, approximately 80% of them seen only once. The source material was PBMCs. The receptor source for this set is a human donor in good health. Each CDR3 is given with its conserved first and last residue. Each record gives: D gene, V gene, clone size, J gene, CDR3 DNA, CDR3 protein. D genes are given only for firm matches. Expanded clones get a size class; other rows say once, few or many, or leave the size out.

D gene: TRBD2; V gene: TRBV5-6; clone size: .; J gene: TRBJ2-5; CDR3 DNA: TGTGCCAGCGGAACTAGCGGGGGATTCGAGACCCAGTACTTC; CDR3 protein: CASGTSGGFETQYF
D gene: TRBD1; V gene: TRBV7-2; clone size: once; J gene: TRBJ2-1; CDR3 DNA: TGTGCCAGCAGCTTGAAAATTGGAGGACAGGCTGAGCAGTTCTTC; CDR3 protein: CASSLKIGGQAEQFF
D gene: .; V gene: TRBV18; clone size: .; J gene: TRBJ1-5; CDR3 DNA: TGTGCCACCTCCGTTGGGGCAGGGCAGCCCCAGCATTTT; CDR3 protein: CATSVGAGQPQHF
D gene: TRBD1; V gene: TRBV5-1; clone size: .; J gene: TRBJ2-1; CDR3 DNA: TGCGCCAGCAGCGGGGACAGGGGAAGACACAATGAGCAGCTCTTC; CDR3 protein: CASSGDRGRHNEQLF
D gene: .; V gene: TRBV28; clone size: .; J gene: TRBJ2-3; CDR3 DNA: TGTGCCAGCACCCCTGACGGGAGAGATACGCAGTATTTT; CDR3 protein: CASTPDGRDTQYF
D gene: TRBD1; V gene: TRBV7-6; clone size: .; J gene: TRBJ1-1; CDR3 DNA: TGTGCCAGCAGCCCCCAACCGGGGGGACAGGGGAATACTGAAGCTTTCTTT; CDR3 protein: CASSPQPGGQGNTEAFF
D gene: .; V gene: TRBV7-2; clone size: .; J gene: TRBJ2-2; CDR3 DNA: TGTGCCAGCAGCTTAGTTGCGGCGAACACCGGGGAGCTGTTTTTT; CDR3 protein: CASSLVAANTGELFF
D gene: TRBD1; V gene: TRBV7-2; clone size: .; J gene: TRBJ1-1; CDR3 DNA: TGTGCCAGCAGCTTAGGAGGGGGACAGGGGATAGCTTTCTTT; CDR3 protein: CASSLGGGQGIAFF
D gene: TRBD1; V gene: TRBV18; clone size: once; J gene: TRBJ1-1; CDR3 DNA: TGTGCCAGCTCACGCGTGGACAGGGGCGATACTGAAGCTTTCTTT; CDR3 protein: CASSRVDRGDTEAFF
D gene: .; V gene: TRBV7-9; clone size: .; J gene: TRBJ1-2; CDR3 DNA: TGTGCCAGCAGCTTAGGACAGTCCTATGGCTACACCTTC; CDR3 protein: CASSLGQSYGYTF
D gene: .; V gene: TRBV6-5; clone size: few; J gene: TRBJ1-1; CDR3 DNA: TGTGCCAGCATGGATCCGCCAGGGAGGGCTTTCTTT; CDR3 protein: CASMDPPGRAFF
D gene: TRBD1; V gene: TRBV7-6; clone size: .; J gene: TRBJ1-3; CDR3 DNA: TGTGCCAGCAGCTTACGGGACAGGGGGATCCCTGGAAACACCATATATTTT; CDR3 protein: CASSLRDRGIPGNTIYF
D gene: .; V gene: TRBV7-9; clone size: .; J gene: TRBJ1-2; CDR3 DNA: TGTGCCAGCAGCTCACGGGGGAGCTCTAACTATGGCTACACCTTC; CDR3 protein: CASSSRGSSNYGYTF
D gene: .; V gene: TRBV9; clone size: .; J gene: TRBJ1-3; CDR3 DNA: TGTGCCAGCAGCGTTCCTGGGCGACAGAAGATAAGAAACACCATATATTTT; CDR3 protein: CASSVPGRQKIRNTIYF
D gene: TRBD1; V gene: TRBV11-2; clone size: .; J gene: TRBJ2-7; CDR3 DNA: TGTGCCAGCAGCGCCCAGACCCGGGACAGTTACTCCTACGAGCAGTACTTC; CDR3 protein: CASSAQTRDSYSYEQYF
D gene: .; V gene: TRBV29-1; clone size: few; J gene: TRBJ2-3; CDR3 DNA: TGCAGCGGTGGGGGAGGGGGGGGGACAGATACGCAGTATTTT; CDR3 protein: CSGGGGGGTDTQYF
D gene: .; V gene: TRBV7-9; clone size: .; J gene: TRBJ1-2; CDR3 DNA: TGTGCCAGCAGCTTAGGGGGGCAGTTAGCTAACTATGGCTACACCTTC; CDR3 protein: CASSLGGQLANYGYTF
D gene: .; V gene: TRBV5-6; clone size: once; J gene: TRBJ2-1; CDR3 DNA: TGTGCCAGCAGCTTGCCAGGGATGGTTGAGCAGTTCTTC; CDR3 protein: CASSLPGMVEQFF
D gene: TRBD1; V gene: TRBV29-1; clone size: .; J gene: TRBJ1-2; CDR3 DNA: TGCAGCGTTGACCGGGACAGGGGGTATGGCTACACCTTC; CDR3 protein: CSVDRDRGYGYTF
D gene: .; V gene: TRBV7-3; clone size: .; J gene: TRBJ2-1; CDR3 DNA: TGTGCCAGCAGCTTCGGGAGACACAATGAGCAGTTCTTC; CDR3 protein: CASSFGRHNEQFF
D gene: .; V gene: TRBV6-1; clone size: .; J gene: TRBJ1-2; CDR3 DNA: TGTGCCAGCAGTGGGCTAGGGGTAACTAACTATGGCTACACCTTC; CDR3 protein: CASSGLGVTNYGYTF
D gene: .; V gene: TRBV5-4; clone size: .; J gene: TRBJ2-5; CDR3 DNA: TGTGCCAGCAGCTTGTTCGCTCTGGCAGGGCGGGAGACCCAGTACTTC; CDR3 protein: CASSLFALAGRETQYF
D gene: TRBD2; V gene: TRBV27; clone size: .; J gene: TRBJ2-5; CDR3 DNA: TGTGCCAGCGGTTTAGCGGGGGACCTACAAGAGACCCAGTACTTC; CDR3 protein: CASGLAGDLQETQYF
D gene: .; V gene: TRBV30; clone size: few; J gene: TRBJ2-3; CDR3 DNA: TGTGCCTGGAGGGACTATGCGAAGGCAGATACGCAGTATTTT; CDR3 protein: CAWRDYAKADTQYF
D gene: .; V gene: TRBV7-9; clone size: .; J gene: TRBJ1-6; CDR3 DNA: TGTGCCAGCAGCCTCATGGGGGCAGGCTATAATTCACCCCTCCACTTT; CDR3 protein: CASSLMGAGYNSPLHF
D gene: .; V gene: TRBV7-2; clone size: few; J gene: TRBJ1-2; CDR3 DNA: TGTGCCAGCATCCCATCCGTCGGACAGTCTTATGGCTACACCTTC; CDR3 protein: CASIPSVGQSYGYTF